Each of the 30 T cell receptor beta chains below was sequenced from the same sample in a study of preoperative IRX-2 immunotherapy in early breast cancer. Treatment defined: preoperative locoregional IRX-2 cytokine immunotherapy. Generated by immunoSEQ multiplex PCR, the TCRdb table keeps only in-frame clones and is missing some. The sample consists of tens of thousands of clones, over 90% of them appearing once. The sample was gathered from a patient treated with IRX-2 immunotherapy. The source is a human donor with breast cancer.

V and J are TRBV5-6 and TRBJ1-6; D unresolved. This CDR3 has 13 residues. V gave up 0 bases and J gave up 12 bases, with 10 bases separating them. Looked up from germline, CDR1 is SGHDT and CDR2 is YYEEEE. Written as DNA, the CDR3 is TGTGCCAGCAGCTTGGGACGGTGGAAACCCCTCCACTTT. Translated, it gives CASSLGRWKPLHF.

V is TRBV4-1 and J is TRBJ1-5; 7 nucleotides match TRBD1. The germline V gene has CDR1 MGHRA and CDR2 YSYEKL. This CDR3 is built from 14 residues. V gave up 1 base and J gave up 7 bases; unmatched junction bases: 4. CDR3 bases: TGCGCCAGCAGCCAAGGACAGGGAAGACAGCCCCAGCATTTT. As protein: CASSQGQGRQPQHF.

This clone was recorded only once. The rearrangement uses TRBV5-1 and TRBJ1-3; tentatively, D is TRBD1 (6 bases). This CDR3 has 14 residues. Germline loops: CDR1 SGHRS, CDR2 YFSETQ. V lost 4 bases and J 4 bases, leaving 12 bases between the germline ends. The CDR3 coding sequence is TGCGCCAGCAGCGCTACAGGGAGAGGAAACACCATATATTTT. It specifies CASSATGRGNTIYF.

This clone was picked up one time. In nucleotides, the CDR3 is TGTGCCAGCAGCGTAGGGGGGGTGGAGCAGTTCTTC. It is translated as CASSVGGVEQFF. The chain recombines TRBV9 with TRBJ2-1; D might be TRBD2 (6 bases). The CDR3 extends over 12 amino acids. Germline-derived CDR1 and CDR2 are SGDLS and YYNGEE. V was clipped by 0 bases and J by 10 bases, with 8 bases between them.

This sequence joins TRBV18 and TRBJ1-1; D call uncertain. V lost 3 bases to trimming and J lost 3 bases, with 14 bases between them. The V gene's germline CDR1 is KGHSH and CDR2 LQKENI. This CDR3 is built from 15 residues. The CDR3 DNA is TGTGCCAGCTCACCGGCTGCAGGAATGTACACTGAAGCTTTCTTT. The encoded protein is CASSPAAGMYTEAFF.

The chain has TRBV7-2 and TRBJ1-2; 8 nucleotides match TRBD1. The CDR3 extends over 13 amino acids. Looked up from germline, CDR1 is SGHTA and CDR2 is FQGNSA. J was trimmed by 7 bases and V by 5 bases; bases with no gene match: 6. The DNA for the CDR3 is TGTGCCAGCAGCATGGACAGGGTATCTGGCTACACCTTC. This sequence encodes CASSMDRVSGYTF.

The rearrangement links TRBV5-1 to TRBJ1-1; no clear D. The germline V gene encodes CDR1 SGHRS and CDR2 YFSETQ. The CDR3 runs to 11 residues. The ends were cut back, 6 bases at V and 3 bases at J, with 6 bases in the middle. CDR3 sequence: CASTEDTEAFF. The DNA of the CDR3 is TGCGCCAGCACCGAGGACACTGAAGCTTTCTTT.

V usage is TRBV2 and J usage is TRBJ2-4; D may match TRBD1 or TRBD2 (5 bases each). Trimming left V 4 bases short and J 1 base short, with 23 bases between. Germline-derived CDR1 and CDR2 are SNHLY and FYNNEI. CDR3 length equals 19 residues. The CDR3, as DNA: TGTGCCAGCAGTGGCTCGCCGGTGGGGGTTGAGGTGGCCAAAAACATTCAGTACTTC. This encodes CASSGSPVGVEVAKNIQYF.

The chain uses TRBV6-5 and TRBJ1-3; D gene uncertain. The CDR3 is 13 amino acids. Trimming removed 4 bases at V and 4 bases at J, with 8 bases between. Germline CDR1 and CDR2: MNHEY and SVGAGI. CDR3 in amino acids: CASSWEMGNTIYF. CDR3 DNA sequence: TGTGCCAGCAGTTGGGAGATGGGAAACACCATATATTTT.

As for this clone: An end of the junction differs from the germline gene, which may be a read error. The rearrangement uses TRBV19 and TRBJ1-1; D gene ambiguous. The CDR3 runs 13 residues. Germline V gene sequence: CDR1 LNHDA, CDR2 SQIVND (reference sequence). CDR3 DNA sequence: TGTGCCAGTAGTGTACGGTCAGTCGCCACCACCATCTTT. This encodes CASSVRSVATTIF. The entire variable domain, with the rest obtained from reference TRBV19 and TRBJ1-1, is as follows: DGGITQSPKYLFRKEGQNVTLSCEQNLNHDAMYWYRQDPGQGLRLIYYSQIVNDFQKGDIAEGYSVSREKKESFPLTVTSAQKNPTAFYLCASSVRSVATTIFGQGTRLTVV.

The DNA for the CDR3 is TGTGCCAGCAGCCTAGGGACAGGGGGCTACGAGCAGTACTTC. This encodes CASSLGTGGYEQYF. The chain recombines TRBV9 with TRBJ2-7; 11 bases line up with TRBD1. The CDR3 spans 14 residues. Losses at the gene ends were 4 bases for V and 3 bases for J; bases not matched to a gene: 3. In germline, CDR1 is SGDLS, CDR2 YYNGEE.

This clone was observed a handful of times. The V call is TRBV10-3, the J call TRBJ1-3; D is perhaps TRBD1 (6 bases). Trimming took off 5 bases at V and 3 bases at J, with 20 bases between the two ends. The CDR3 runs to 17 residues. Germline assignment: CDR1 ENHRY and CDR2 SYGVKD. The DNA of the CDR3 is TGTGCCATCAGTCGAGGTCGCGGGGGCGACGGTGGAAACACCATATATTTT. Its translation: CAISRGRGGDGGNTIYF.

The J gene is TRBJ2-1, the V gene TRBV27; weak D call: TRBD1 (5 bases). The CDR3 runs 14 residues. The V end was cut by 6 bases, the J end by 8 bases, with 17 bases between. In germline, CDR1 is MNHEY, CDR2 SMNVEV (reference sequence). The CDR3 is CASSSGWQGDEQFF. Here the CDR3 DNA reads TGTGCCAGCAGCTCGGGTTGGCAGGGCGATGAGCAGTTCTTC.

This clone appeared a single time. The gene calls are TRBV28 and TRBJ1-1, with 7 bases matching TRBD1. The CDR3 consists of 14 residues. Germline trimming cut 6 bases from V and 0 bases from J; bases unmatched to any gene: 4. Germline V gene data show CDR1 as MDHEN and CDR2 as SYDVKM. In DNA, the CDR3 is TGTGCCAGCAGCCCAGGGGGGGTGAACACTGAAGCTTTCTTT. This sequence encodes CASSPGGVNTEAFF.

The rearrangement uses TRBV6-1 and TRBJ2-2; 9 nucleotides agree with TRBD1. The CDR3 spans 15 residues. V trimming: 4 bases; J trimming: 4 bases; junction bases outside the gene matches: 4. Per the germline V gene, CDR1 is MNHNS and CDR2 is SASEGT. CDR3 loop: CASSGDRVGTGELFF. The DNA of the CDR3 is TGTGCCAGCAGTGGGGACAGGGTGGGCACCGGGGAGCTGTTTTTT.

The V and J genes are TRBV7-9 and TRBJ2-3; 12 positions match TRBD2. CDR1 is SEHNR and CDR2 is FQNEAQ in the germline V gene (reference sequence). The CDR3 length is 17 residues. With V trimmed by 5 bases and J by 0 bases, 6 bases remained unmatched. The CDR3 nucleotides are TGTGCCAGCAGCCAGGGACTAGCGGGTACTAGCACAGATACGCAGTATTTT. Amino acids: CASSQGLAGTSTDTQYF.

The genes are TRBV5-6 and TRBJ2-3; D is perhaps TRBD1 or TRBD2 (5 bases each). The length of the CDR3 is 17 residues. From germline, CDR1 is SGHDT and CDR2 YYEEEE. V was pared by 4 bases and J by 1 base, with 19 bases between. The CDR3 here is CASSAGGARRGTDTQYF. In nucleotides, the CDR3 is TGTGCCAGCAGCGCTGGGGGAGCCCGCCGGGGCACAGATACGCAGTATTTT. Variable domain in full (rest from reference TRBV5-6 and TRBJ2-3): DAGVTQSPTHLIKTRGQQVTLRCSPKSGHDTVSWYQQALGQGPQFIFQYYEEEERQRGNFPDRFSGHQFPNYSSELNVNALLLGDSALYLCASSAGGARRGTDTQYFGPGTRLTVL.

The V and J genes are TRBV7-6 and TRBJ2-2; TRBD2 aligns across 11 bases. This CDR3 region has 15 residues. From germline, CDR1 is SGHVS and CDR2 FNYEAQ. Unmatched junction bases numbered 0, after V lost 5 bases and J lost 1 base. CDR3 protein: CASSGTSGNTGELFF. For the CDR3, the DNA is TGTGCCAGCAGCGGGACTAGCGGGAACACCGGGGAGCTGTTTTTT.

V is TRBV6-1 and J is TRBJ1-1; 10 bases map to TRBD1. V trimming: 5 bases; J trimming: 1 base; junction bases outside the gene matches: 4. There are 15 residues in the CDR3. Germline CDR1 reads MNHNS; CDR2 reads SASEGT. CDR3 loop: CASSPGQGRNTEAFF. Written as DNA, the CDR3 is TGTGCCAGCAGTCCGGGACAGGGGCGGAACACTGAAGCTTTCTTT.

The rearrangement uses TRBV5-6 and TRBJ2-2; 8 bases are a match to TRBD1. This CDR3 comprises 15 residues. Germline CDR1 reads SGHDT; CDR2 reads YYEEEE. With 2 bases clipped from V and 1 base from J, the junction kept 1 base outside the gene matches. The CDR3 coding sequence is TGTGCCAGCAGCTTCGGGACAGGGAACACCGGGGAGCTGTTTTTT. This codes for CASSFGTGNTGELFF.

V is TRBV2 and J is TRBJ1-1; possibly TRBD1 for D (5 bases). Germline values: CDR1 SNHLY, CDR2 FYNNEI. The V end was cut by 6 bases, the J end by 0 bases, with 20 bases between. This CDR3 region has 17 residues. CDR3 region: CASRQEGGWGMNTEAFF. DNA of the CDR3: TGTGCCAGCAGACAGGAGGGAGGTTGGGGAATGAACACTGAAGCTTTCTTT.

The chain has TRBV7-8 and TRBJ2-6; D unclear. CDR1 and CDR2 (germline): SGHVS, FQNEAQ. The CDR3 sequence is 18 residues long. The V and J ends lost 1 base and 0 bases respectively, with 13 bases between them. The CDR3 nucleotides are TGTGCCAGCAGCTTAGATGGCCGGTCTGCCTCTGGGGCCAACGTCCTGACTTTC. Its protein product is CASSLDGRSASGANVLTF.

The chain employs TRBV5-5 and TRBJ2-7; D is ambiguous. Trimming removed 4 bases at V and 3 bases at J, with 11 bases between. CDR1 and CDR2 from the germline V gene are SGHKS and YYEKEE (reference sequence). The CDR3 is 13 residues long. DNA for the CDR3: TGTGCCAGCAGCACCCGGTCCCTCTACGAGCAGTACTTC. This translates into CASSTRSLYEQYF.

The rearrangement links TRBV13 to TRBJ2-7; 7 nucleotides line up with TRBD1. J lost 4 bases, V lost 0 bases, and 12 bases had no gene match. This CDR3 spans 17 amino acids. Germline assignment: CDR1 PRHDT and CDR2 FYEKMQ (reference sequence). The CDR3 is CASSLGLPTGMVYEQYF. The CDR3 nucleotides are TGTGCCAGCAGCTTAGGCCTCCCGACAGGGATGGTGTACGAGCAGTACTTC.

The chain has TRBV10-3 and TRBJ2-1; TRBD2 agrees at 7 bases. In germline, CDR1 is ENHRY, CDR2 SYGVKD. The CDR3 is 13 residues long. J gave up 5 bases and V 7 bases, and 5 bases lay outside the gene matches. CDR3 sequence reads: CAIKRLADNEQFF. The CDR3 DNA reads TGTGCCATCAAACGGCTAGCGGACAATGAGCAGTTCTTC.

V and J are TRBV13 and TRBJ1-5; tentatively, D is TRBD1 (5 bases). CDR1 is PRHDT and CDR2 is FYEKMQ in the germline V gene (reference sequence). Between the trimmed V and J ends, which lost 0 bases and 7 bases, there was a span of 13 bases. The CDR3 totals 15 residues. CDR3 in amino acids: CASSLGGVMKQPQHF. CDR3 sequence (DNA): TGTGCCAGCAGCTTAGGGGGGGTTATGAAGCAGCCCCAGCATTTT.

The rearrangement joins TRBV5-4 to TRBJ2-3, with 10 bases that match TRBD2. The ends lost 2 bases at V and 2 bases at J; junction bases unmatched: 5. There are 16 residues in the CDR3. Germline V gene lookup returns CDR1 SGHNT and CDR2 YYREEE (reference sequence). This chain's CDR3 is CASSFPSGRTTDTQYF. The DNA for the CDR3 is TGTGCCAGCAGCTTTCCTAGCGGGAGAACCACAGATACGCAGTATTTT. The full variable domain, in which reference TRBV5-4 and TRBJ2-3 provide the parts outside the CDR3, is ETGVTQSPTHLIKTRGQQVTLRCSSQSGHNTVSWYQQALGQGPQFIFQYYREEENGRGNFPPRFSGLQFPNYSSELNVNALELDDSALYLCASSFPSGRTTDTQYFGPGTRLTVL.

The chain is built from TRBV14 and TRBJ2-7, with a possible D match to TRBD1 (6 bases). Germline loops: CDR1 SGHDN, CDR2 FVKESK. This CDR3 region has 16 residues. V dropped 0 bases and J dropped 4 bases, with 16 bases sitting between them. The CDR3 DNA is TGTGCCAGCAGCCAAGACAGGGGCCCAGGTCGGTACGAGCAGTACTTC. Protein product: CASSQDRGPGRYEQYF. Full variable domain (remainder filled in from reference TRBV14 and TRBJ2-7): EAGVTQFPSHSVIEKGQTVTLRCDPISGHDNLYWYRRVMGKEIKFLLHFVKESKQDESGMPNNRFLAERTGGTYSTLKVQPAELEDSGVYFCASSQDRGPGRYEQYFGPGTRLTVT.

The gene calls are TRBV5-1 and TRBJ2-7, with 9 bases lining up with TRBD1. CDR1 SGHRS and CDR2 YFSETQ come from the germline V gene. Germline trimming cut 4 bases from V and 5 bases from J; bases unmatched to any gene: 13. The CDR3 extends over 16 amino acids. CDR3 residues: CASSRRWGQGANEQYF. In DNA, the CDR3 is TGCGCCAGCAGCCGTCGCTGGGGACAGGGCGCCAACGAGCAGTACTTC. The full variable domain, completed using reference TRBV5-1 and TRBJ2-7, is KAGVTQTPRYLIKTRGQQVTLSCSPISGHRSVSWYQQTPGQGLQFLFEYFSETQRNKGNFPGRFSGRQFSNSRSEMNVSTLELGDSALYLCASSRRWGQGANEQYFGPGTRLTVT.

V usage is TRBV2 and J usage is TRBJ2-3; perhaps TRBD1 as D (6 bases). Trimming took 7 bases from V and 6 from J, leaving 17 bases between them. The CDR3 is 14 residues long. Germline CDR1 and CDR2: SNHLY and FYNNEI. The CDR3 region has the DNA TGTGCCAGCAAGGTCAACAGGGTGGACGATACGCAGTATTTT. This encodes CASKVNRVDDTQYF.